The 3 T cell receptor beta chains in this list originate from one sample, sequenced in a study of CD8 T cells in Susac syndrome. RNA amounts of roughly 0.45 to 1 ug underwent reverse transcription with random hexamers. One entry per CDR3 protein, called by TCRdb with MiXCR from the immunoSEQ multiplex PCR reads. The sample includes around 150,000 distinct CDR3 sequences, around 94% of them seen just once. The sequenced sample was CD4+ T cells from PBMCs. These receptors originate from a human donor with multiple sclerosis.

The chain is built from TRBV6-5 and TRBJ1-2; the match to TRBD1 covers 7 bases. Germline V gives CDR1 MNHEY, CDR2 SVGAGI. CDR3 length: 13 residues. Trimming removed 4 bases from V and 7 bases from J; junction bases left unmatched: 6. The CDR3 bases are TGTGCCAGCAGTTTCGTGCAGGGGGGTGGCTACACCTTC. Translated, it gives CASSFVQGGGYTF.

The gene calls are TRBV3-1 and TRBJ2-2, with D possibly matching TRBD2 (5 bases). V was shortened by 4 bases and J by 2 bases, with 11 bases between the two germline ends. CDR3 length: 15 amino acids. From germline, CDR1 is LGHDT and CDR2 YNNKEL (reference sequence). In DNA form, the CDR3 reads TGTGCCAGCAGCCTTCCGGGATCCAACACCGGGGAGCTGTTTTTT. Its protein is CASSLPGSNTGELFF.

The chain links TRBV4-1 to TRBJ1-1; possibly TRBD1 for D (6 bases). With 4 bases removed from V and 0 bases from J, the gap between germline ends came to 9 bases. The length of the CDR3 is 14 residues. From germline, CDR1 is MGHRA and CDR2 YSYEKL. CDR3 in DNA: TGCGCCAGCAGCCTCGGGACAATGAACACTGAAGCTTTCTTT. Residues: CASSLGTMNTEAFF.